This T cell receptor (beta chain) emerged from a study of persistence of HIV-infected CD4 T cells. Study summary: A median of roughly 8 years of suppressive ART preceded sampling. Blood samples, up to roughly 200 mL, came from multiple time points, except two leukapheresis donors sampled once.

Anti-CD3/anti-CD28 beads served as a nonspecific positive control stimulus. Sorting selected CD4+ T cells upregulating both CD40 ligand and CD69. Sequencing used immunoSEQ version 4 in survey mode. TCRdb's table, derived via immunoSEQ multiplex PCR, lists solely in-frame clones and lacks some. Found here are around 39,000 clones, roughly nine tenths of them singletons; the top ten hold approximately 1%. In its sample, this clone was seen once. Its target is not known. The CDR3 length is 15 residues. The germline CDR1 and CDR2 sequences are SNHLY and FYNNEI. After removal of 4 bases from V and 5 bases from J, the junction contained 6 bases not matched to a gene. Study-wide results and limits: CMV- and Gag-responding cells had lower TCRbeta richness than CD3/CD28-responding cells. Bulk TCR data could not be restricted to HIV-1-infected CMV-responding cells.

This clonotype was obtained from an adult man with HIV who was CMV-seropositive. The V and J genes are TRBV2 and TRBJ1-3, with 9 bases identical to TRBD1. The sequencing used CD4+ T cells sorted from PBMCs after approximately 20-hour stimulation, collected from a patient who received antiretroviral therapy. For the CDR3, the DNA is TGTGCCAGCAGTGCCGCGGGGACAGGGCGAAACACCATATATTTT. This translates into CASSAAGTGRNTIYF.